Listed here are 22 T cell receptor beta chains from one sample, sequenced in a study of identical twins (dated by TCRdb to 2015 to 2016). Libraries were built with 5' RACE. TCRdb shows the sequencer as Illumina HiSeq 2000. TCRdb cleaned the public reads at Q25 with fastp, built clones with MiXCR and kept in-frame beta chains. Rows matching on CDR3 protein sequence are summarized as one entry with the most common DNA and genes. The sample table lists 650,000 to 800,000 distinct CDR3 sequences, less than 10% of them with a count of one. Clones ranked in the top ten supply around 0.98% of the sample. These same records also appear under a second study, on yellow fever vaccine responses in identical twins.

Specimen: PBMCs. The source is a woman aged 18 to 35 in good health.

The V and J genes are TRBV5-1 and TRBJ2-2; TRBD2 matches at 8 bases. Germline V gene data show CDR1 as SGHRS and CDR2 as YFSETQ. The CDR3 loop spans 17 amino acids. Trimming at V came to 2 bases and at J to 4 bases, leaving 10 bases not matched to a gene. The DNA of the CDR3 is TGCGCCAGCAGCTTCTTGGAGCGGGAGTTGGTCACCGGGGAGCTGTTTTTT. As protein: CASSFLERELVTGELFF.

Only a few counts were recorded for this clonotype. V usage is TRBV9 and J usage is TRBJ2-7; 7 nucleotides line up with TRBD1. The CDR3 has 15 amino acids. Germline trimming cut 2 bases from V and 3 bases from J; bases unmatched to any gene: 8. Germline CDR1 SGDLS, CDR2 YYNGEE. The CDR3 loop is CASSVRRGRIYEQYF. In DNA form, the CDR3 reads TGTGCCAGCAGCGTTCGAAGGGGGCGCATCTACGAGCAGTACTTC.

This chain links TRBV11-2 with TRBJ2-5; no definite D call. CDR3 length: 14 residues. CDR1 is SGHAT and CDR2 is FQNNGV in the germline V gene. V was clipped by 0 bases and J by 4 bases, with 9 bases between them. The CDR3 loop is CASSLDPTAETQYF. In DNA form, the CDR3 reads TGTGCCAGCAGCTTAGATCCCACAGCAGAGACCCAGTACTTC. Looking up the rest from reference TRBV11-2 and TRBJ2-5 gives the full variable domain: EAGVAQSPRYKIIEKRQSVAFWCNPISGHATLYWYQQILGQGPKLLIQFQNNGVVDDSQLPKDRFSAERLKGVDSTLKIQPAKLEDSAVYLCASSLDPTAETQYFGPGTRLLVL.

This CDR3 reads CASSQNREPSYEQYF. CDR3 DNA: TGTGCCAGCAGCCAGAACAGAGAACCCTCCTACGAGCAGTACTTC. V is TRBV7-9 and J is TRBJ2-7; no definite D call. CDR1 is SEHNR, CDR2 FQNEAQ, per germline (reference sequence). Trimming took 5 bases from V and 0 from J, leaving 14 bases between them. The CDR3 is 15 amino acids.

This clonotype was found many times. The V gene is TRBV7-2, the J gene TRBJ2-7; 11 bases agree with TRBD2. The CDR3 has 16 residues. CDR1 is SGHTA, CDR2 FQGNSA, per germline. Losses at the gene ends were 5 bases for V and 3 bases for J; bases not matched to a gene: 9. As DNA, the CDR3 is TGTGCCAGCAGCCCGAATAGCGGGGGGGTCGTCTACGAGCAGTACTTC. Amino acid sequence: CASSPNSGGVVYEQYF.

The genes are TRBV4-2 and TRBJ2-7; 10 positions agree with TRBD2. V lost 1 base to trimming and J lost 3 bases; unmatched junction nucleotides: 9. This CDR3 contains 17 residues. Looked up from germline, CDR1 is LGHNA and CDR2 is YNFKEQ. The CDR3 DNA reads TGTGCCAGCAGCCAAGCCCGGCTAGCGGGAGTTGACTACGAGCAGTACTTC. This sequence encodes CASSQARLAGVDYEQYF.

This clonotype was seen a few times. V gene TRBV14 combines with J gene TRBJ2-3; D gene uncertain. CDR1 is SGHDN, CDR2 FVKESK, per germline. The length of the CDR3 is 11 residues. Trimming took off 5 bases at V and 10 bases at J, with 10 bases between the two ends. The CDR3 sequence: CASSFSHAQYF. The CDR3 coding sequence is TGTGCCAGCAGCTTCTCCCACGCGCAGTATTTT. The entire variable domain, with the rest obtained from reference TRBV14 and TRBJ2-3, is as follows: EAGVTQFPSHSVIEKGQTVTLRCDPISGHDNLYWYRRVMGKEIKFLLHFVKESKQDESGMPNNRFLAERTGGTYSTLKVQPAELEDSGVYFCASSFSHAQYFGPGTRLTVL.

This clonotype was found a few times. CDR3 sequence: CASSLSAGDTDTQYF. The CDR3 nucleotides read TGCGCCAGCAGCCTATCGGCAGGTGACACAGATACGCAGTATTTT. The chain couples TRBV5-1 to TRBJ2-3, with unresolved D. The germline CDR1 and CDR2 sequences are SGHRS and YFSETQ. This CDR3 is built from 15 residues. V gave up 4 bases and J gave up 2 bases, with 14 bases separating them.

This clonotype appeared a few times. The CDR3 reads CASSQDPTSGHNEQFF. The CDR3 region has the DNA TGTGCCAGCAGCCAAGATCCCACTAGCGGGCACAATGAGCAGTTCTTC. The chain joins TRBV3-1 to TRBJ2-1; 9 bases align to TRBD2. CDR3 length: 16 amino acids. The V segment lost 0 bases and the J segment 5 bases; nucleotides outside the gene matches: 5. The germline gives CDR1 LGHDT, CDR2 YNNKEL (reference sequence).

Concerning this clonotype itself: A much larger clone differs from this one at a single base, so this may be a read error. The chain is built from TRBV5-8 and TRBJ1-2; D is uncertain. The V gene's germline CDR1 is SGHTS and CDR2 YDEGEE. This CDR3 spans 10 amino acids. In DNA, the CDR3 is TGTGCCAGCAGTATCAGTGGCCACACCTTC. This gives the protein CASSISGHTF. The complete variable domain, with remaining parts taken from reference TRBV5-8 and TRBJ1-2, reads EAGVTQSPTHLIKTRGQQATLRCSPISGHTSVYWYQQALGLGLQFLLWYDEGEERNRGNFPPRFSGRQFPNYSSELNVNALELEDSALYLCASSISGHTFGSGTRLTVV.

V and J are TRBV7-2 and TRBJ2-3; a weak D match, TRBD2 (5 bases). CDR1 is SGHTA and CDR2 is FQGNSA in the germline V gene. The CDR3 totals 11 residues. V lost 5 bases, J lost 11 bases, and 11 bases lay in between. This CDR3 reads CASSNGVRQYF. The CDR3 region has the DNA TGTGCCAGCAGCAACGGGGTTCGGCAGTATTTT.

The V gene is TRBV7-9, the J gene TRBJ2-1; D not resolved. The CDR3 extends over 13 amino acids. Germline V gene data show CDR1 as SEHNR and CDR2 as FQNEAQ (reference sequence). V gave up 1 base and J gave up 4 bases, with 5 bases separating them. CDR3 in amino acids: CASSLEYYNEQFF. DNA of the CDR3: TGTGCCAGCAGCTTAGAATATTACAATGAGCAGTTCTTC.

The CDR3 loop reads CASSLSGTEKLFF. CDR3 bases: TGTGCCAGCAGTTTATCCGGGACAGAAAAACTGTTTTTT. The V and J genes are TRBV12-3 or TRBV12-4 and TRBJ1-4; tentative D call: TRBD1 (6 bases). V lost 2 bases, J lost 8 bases, and 9 bases lay in between. This CDR3 contains 13 residues.

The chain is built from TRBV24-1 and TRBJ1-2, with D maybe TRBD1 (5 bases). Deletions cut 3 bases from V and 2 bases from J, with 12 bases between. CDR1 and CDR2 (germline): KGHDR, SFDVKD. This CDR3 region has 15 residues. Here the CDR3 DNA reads TGTGCCACCAGTGATGCCGTACGACAGAACTATGGCTACACCTTC. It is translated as CATSDAVRQNYGYTF.

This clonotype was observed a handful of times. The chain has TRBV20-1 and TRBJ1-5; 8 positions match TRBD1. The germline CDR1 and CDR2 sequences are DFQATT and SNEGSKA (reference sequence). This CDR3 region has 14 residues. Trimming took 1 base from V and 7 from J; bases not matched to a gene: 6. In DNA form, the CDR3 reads TGCAGTGCTAGAGGGCTAACAGGGGGACAGCCCCAGCATTTT. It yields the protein CSARGLTGGQPQHF.

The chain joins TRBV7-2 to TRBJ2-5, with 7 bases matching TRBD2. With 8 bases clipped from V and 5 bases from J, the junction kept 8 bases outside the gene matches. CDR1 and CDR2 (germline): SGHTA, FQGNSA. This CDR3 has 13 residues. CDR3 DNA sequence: TGTGCCAGCGGCGGGAGTGTACGGGAGACCCAGTACTTC. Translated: CASGGSVRETQYF. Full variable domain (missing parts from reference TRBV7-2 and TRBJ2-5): GAGVSQSPSNKVTEKGKDVELRCDPISGHTALYWYRQSLGQGLEFLIYFQGNSAPDKSGLPSDRFSAERTGGSVSTLTIQRTQQEDSAVYLCASGGSVRETQYFGPGTRLLVL.

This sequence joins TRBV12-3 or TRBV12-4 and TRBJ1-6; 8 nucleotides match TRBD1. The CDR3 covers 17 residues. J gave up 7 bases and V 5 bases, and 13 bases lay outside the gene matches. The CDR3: CASSPRTGLTPNSPLHF. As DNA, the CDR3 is TGTGCCAGCAGTCCTCGGACAGGGTTGACCCCGAATTCACCCCTCCACTTT.

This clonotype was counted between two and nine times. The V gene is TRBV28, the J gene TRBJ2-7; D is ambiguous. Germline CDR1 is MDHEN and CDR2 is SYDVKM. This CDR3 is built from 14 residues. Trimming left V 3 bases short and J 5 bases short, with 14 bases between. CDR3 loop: CASSLFGTDHEQYF. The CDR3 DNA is TGTGCCAGCAGTTTGTTTGGTACAGACCACGAGCAGTACTTC.

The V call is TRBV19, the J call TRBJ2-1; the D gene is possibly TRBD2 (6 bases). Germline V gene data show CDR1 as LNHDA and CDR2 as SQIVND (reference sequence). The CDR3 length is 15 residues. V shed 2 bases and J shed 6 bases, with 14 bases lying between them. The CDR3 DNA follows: TGTGCCAGTAGTATACCGGGGGTTTCGTTCAATGAGCAGTTCTTC. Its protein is CASSIPGVSFNEQFF.

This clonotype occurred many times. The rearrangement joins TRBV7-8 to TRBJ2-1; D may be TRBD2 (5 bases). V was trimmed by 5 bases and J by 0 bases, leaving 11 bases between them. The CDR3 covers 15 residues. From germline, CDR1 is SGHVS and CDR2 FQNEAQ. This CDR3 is CASSPGLRSYNEQFF. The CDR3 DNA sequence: TGTGCCAGCAGCCCTGGACTGCGCTCCTACAATGAGCAGTTCTTC. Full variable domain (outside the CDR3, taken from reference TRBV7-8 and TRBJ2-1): GAGVSQSPRYKVAKRGQDVALRCDPISGHVSLFWYQQALGQGPEFLTYFQNEAQLDKSGLPSDRFFAERPEGSVSTLKIQRTQQEDSAVYLCASSPGLRSYNEQFFGPGTRLTVL.

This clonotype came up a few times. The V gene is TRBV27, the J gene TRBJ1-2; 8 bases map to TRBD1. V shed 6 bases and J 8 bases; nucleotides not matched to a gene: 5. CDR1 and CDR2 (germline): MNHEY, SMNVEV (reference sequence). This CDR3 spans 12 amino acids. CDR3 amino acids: CASRTGAGGYTF. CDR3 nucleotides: TGTGCCAGCAGGACAGGGGCGGGGGGCTACACCTTC.

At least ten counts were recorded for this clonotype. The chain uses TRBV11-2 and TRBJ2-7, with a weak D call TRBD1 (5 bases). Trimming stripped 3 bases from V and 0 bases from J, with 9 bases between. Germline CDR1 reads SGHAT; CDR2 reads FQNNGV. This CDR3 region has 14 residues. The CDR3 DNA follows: TGTGCCAGCAGCTTTTTGCAGGGCTCCTACGAGCAGTACTTC. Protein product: CASSFLQGSYEQYF.